These 20 T cell receptor beta chains were all obtained from the same sample, sequenced in a study of vaccination effects on CD4 cells after COVID-19. These TCRs' antigens remain unknown. Profiling relied on immunoSEQ multiplex PCR, and the TCRdb table lists in-frame clones only, not all of them. The table records some 68,000 clones, about 86% of them present only once. Antigen-specific CD4+ T cells were first expanded with viral peptide pools by the ViraFEST assay and only then sequenced. Once cultured for 10 days, the cells underwent separation to obtain CD4+ T cells. As their vaccination, participants received two doses of either BNT162b2 or mRNA-1273. The sequencing used CD4+ T cells from PBMCs cultured with HCoV-229E spike peptides, collected after COVID-19 vaccination. These receptors were obtained from a human donor who received a COVID-19 vaccine.

The J gene is TRBJ1-4, the V gene TRBV4-2; D is unclear. From germline, CDR1 is LGHNA and CDR2 YNFKEQ. V lost 0 bases and J lost 4, with 12 bases in between. The CDR3 covers 16 residues. CDR3 coding DNA: TGTGCCAGCAGCCAAGATGAGGGCGGCTTTAATGAAAAACTGTTTTTT. Protein product: CASSQDEGGFNEKLFF.

V and J are TRBV5-1 and TRBJ1-4; D is perhaps TRBD1 (6 bases). The V gene's germline CDR1 is SGHRS and CDR2 YFSETQ. V shed 0 bases and J shed 5 bases, with 8 bases lying between them. The CDR3 has 14 amino acids. The CDR3 DNA sequence: TGCGCCAGCAGCTTGGGACAGGAAAATGAAAAACTGTTTTTT. Protein sequence: CASSLGQENEKLFF.

The V call is TRBV25-1, the J call TRBJ2-1, with 7 bases lining up with TRBD2. CDR3 size: 14 residues. Germline V CDR1 and CDR2: MGHDK, SYGVNS. Trimming cost V 0 bases and J 9 bases; bases outside gene matches: 5. This CDR3 is CASSEYPGRVEQFF. CDR3 DNA sequence: TGTGCCAGCAGTGAATACCCAGGGAGGGTTGAGCAGTTCTTC.

The chain joins TRBV29-1 to TRBJ2-3; D is perhaps TRBD1 (5 bases). CDR3 length: 12 residues. The V gene lost 7 bases and the J gene lost 2 bases, with 10 bases spanning the gap. Per the germline V gene, CDR1 is SQVTM and CDR2 is ANQGSEA. CDR3 in DNA: TGCAGCGCTTCCAGGGACACAGATACGCAGTATTTT. Translating gives CSASRDTDTQYF.

The genes are TRBV19 and TRBJ1-5; TRBD1 matches at 7 bases. The germline V gene encodes CDR1 LNHDA and CDR2 SQIVND (reference sequence). J lost 7 bases, V lost 1 base, and 4 bases had no gene match. CDR3 length equals 14 residues. CDR3 residues: CASSIGGGGQPQHF. Here the CDR3 DNA reads TGTGCCAGTAGTATAGGAGGGGGCGGGCAGCCCCAGCATTTT.

J is TRBJ2-2 and V is TRBV14; D might be TRBD2 (7 bases). Trimming took off 3 bases at V and 4 bases at J, with 15 bases between the two ends. CDR1 and CDR2 from the germline V gene are SGHDN and FVKESK. The CDR3 sequence is 16 residues long. The CDR3 DNA reads as TGTGCCAGCAGCCACGGGGGGCCCACGAGCACCGGGGAGCTGTTTTTT. Amino acids: CASSHGGPTSTGELFF.

V gene TRBV6-2 or TRBV6-3 combines with J gene TRBJ2-7; D not resolved. The length of the CDR3 is 15 residues. The germline CDR1 and CDR2 sequences are MNHEY and SVGEGT. The V end was cut by 0 bases, the J end by 7 bases, with 16 bases between. The CDR3 sequence: CASSYSTPTGLEQYV. The CDR3 nucleotides are TGTGCCAGCAGTTACTCAACACCAACGGGCTTGGAGCAGTACGTC.

The chain employs TRBV29-1 and TRBJ2-2, with D possibly being TRBD2 (5 bases). Between the trimmed V and J ends, which lost 4 bases and 4 bases, there was a span of 7 bases. The CDR3 is 12 residues long. The germline gives CDR1 SQVTM, CDR2 ANQGSEA. Written as DNA, the CDR3 is TGCAGCGTTGGTGGGAGCACCGGGGAGCTGTTTTTT. Protein sequence: CSVGGSTGELFF.

This chain uses TRBV5-6 with TRBJ2-7; D possibly corresponds to TRBD2 (6 bases). CDR1 SGHDT and CDR2 YYEEEE come from the germline V gene. With 4 bases removed from V and 6 bases from J, the gap between germline ends came to 14 bases. This CDR3 contains 13 residues. CDR3 bases: TGTGCCAGCAGCATACGCGGGACCTCCGAGCAGTACGTC. It specifies CASSIRGTSEQYV.

V and J are TRBV28 and TRBJ1-2; D is perhaps TRBD1 (6 bases). This CDR3 comprises 13 residues. Looked up from germline, CDR1 is MDHEN and CDR2 is SYDVKM. The V end lost 6 bases, the J end lost 8 bases, and 16 bases lay between the germline ends. This chain's CDR3 is CASRYTGPHGYTF. Written as DNA, the CDR3 is TGTGCCAGCAGGTACACAGGGCCTCACGGCTACACCTTC.

This clone was observed once. The rearrangement joins TRBV6-1 to TRBJ1-5; 9 bases agree with TRBD1. Germline values: CDR1 MNHNS, CDR2 SASEGT. V dropped 3 bases and J dropped 5; count of bases not matched to a gene: 8. The CDR3 is made up of 16 amino acids. This CDR3 is CASSDQDRGFDQPQHF. The CDR3 region has the DNA TGTGCCAGCAGTGATCAGGACAGGGGCTTTGATCAGCCCCAGCATTTT.

The chain carries TRBV5-6 and TRBJ2-4; a possible D gene is TRBD2 (5 bases). Germline CDR1 and CDR2: SGHDT and YYEEEE. CDR3 length equals 13 residues. V was shortened by 4 bases and J by 11 bases, with 16 bases between the two germline ends. CDR3 region: CASSPEAAGVQYF. In DNA form, the CDR3 reads TGTGCCAGCAGCCCGGAGGCTGCTGGGGTTCAGTACTTC.

The V call is TRBV18, the J call TRBJ2-7, with D perhaps assigned TRBD1 or TRBD2 (5 bases each). The CDR3 extends over 13 amino acids. Per the germline V gene, CDR1 is KGHSH and CDR2 is LQKENI. The V gene lost 4 bases and the J gene lost 4 bases, with 11 bases spanning the gap. CDR3 DNA: TGTGCCAGCTCACAACTGGGGGTGTACGAGCAGTACGTC. Encoded protein: CASSQLGVYEQYV.

The chain employs TRBV19 and TRBJ1-4; D is ambiguous. The V gene's germline CDR1 is LNHDA and CDR2 SQIVND (reference sequence). The CDR3 runs to 14 residues. V lost 7 bases and J lost 8, with 17 bases in between. The CDR3 DNA is TGTGCCAGTACCTCAGGCGGGGTACGGGAAAAACTGTTTTTT. Translating it yields CASTSGGVREKLFF.

CDR3 sequence reads: CASSPDRVGTDTQYF. CDR3 in DNA: TGTGCCAGCAGCCCAGACAGGGTCGGGACAGATACGCAGTATTTT. The chain recombines TRBV7-2 with TRBJ2-3, with TRBD1 matching 7 bases. The CDR3 is 15 residues long. Trimming cost V 5 bases and J 3 bases; bases outside gene matches: 8. CDR1 SGHTA and CDR2 FQGNSA come from the germline V gene.

This clone was seen only once. The rearrangement joins TRBV18 to TRBJ2-5; TRBD1 matches 9 bases. Per germline, CDR1 KGHSH and CDR2 LQKENI. This CDR3 has 16 residues. V was clipped by 3 bases and J by 2 bases; unmatched bases: 7. The DNA of the CDR3 is TGTGCCAGCTCACCCCCGGGACAGGGTAGGCAAGAGACCCAGTACTTC. This sequence encodes CASSPPGQGRQETQYF. The variable domain in full, completed from reference TRBV18 and TRBJ2-5, reads NAGVMQNPRHLVRRRGQEARLRCSPMKGHSHVYWYRQLPEEGLKFMVYLQKENIIDESGMPKERFSAEFPKEGPSILRIQQVVRGDSAAYFCASSPPGQGRQETQYFGPGTRLLVL.

The chain uses TRBV7-2 and TRBJ2-2, with D uncertain. In germline, CDR1 is SGHTA, CDR2 FQGNSA. V lost 5 bases and J 3 bases, leaving 7 bases between the germline ends. CDR3 length: 13 residues. In nucleotides, the CDR3 is TGTGCCAGCAGCGAAAGGTACACCGGGGAGCTGTTTTTT. Protein sequence: CASSERYTGELFF.

A single count supports this clone. This rearrangement joins TRBV6-2 or TRBV6-3 to TRBJ2-3; unclear D gene. The germline V gene has CDR1 MNHEY and CDR2 SVGEGT. This CDR3 spans 12 amino acids. V was pared by 5 bases and J by 7 bases, with 10 bases between. CDR3 in amino acids: CASSRDTNTQYF. CDR3 in DNA: TGTGCCAGCAGTCGAGACACGAATACGCAGTATTTT.

The chain is built from TRBV24-1 and TRBJ1-5; D possibly corresponds to TRBD1 (5 bases). The CDR3 loop spans 15 amino acids. The V end lost 3 bases, the J end lost 1 base, and 9 bases lay between the germline ends. Germline-derived CDR1 and CDR2 are KGHDR and SFDVKD. CDR3: CATSDAQGSNQPQHF. For the CDR3, the DNA is TGTGCCACCAGTGATGCTCAGGGAAGCAATCAGCCCCAGCATTTT.

This CDR3 is CASSRPGTPYNEQFF. CDR3 sequence (DNA): TGTGCCAGCAGCCGCCCCGGGACCCCCTACAATGAGCAGTTCTTC. This sequence joins TRBV3-1 (or the pseudogene TRBV3-2) and TRBJ2-1; D tentatively reads TRBD1 or TRBD2 (5 bases each). V was clipped by 4 bases and J by 2 bases, with 12 bases between them. The CDR3 length is 15 residues. The germline V gene has CDR1 LGHDT and CDR2 YNNKEL (reference sequence).